This T cell receptor (beta chain) was captured in a study of blood T cell repertoires in COVID-19. Produced via immunoSEQ multiplex PCR; TCRdb's table is partial and in-frame only. The data hold hundreds of thousands of clones, with roughly 90% observed a single time. V dropped 2 bases and J dropped 10 bases, with 5 bases sitting between them. Germline loops: CDR1 SNHLY, CDR2 FYNNEI. CDR3 length: 10 amino acids. This sequence was found in a man aged 35-49 years with acute or convalescent COVID-19. Sequenced: peripheral blood. The chain is built from TRBV2 and TRBJ1-2; no clear D gene. CDR3 region: CASSESSYTF. In nucleotides, the CDR3 is TGTGCCAGCAGTGAAAGCTCCTACACCTTC.